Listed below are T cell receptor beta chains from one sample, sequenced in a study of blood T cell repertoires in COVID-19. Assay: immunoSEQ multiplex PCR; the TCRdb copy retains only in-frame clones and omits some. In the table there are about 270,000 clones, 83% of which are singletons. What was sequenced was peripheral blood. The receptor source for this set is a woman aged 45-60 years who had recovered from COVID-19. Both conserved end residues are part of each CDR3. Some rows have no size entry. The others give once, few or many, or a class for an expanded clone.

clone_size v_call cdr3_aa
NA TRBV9 CASSPLAGGGGPYEQYF
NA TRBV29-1 CSVEKWAGEGYGYTF
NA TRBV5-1 CASRQGVSTEAFF
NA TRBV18 CASSPGWDTNTGELFF
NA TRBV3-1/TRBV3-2 CASSPGSGTGGSGNTIYF
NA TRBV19 CASSTSRHLTNYGYTF
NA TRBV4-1 CASSRGGGYNEQFF
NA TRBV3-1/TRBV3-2 CASSRGQGALNEQFF
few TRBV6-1 CASSDGQGASGELFF
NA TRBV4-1 CASSRPGSGTDEQYF
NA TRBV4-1 CASSQEAYGYTF
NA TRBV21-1 CASSNKRPRRQWNSPLHF
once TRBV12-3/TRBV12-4 CASSLSSDSRYTF
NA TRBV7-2 CASSALAGGAYEQYF
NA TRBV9 CASSLRTGGASGANVLTF
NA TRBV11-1 CASSSHTGHQETQYF
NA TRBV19 CASSRGQGANGLFF
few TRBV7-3 CASSLTPGYANEQFF
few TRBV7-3 CASSQGQDYNEQFF
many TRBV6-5 CASSRRGYRSGEQYF
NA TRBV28 CASRRAGGAWTGELFF
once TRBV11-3 CASSLDSGTNEQFF